This T cell receptor (beta chain) was recorded in a study of cytomegalovirus exposure and HLA in healthy donors. As for the study in general: Around four fifths of more than 300 genotyped donors fell in the Caucasian-associated ancestry cluster.

Broader study findings: Fewer N-insertions than the roughly 670-donor mean were reportedly shown by an Asian-associated ancestry cluster in a later analysis. The majority of CMV-associated TCR beta chains were reported as apparently HLA-restricted in a later analysis. Reported results showed that the classifier diagnosed cytomegalovirus status with high specificity and sensitivity.

The PCR made use of 60 Vbeta and 13 Jbeta primers. Sequencing used immunoSEQ multiplex PCR; TCRdb keeps in-frame clones, though not all of them. Found here are around 150,000 clones, 75% of them singletons; the top ten hold roughly 7.8%. With respect to this clone: Its antigen is still unknown.

V was cut by 6 bases and J by 3 bases, with 14 bases left in between. This CDR3 is built from 15 residues. Germline loops: CDR1 MGHDK, CDR2 SYGVNS. The sequence was collected from a woman between 35 and 50 years old in good health and CMV-seropositive. Source material: PBMCs. The chain uses TRBV25-1 and TRBJ1-4, with a possible D match to TRBD1 (5 bases). The CDR3 is CASRDPRGANEKLFF. The CDR3 DNA reads TGTGCCAGCAGGGACCCCCGGGGGGCTAATGAAAAACTGTTTTTT.